Below are 21 T cell receptor beta chains sequenced from a single sample in a study of somatic mutations in cytotoxic T cells in rheumatoid arthritis. The protocol was immunoSEQ multiplex PCR, while the TCRdb copy is restricted to in-frame clones and leaves out a portion. Altogether 15,000 to 20,000 clones are present, about four fifths being singletons, with the ten largest covering approximately 20%. The sample taken for sequencing was CD8+ T cells sorted from blood. The receptors were sampled from an adult with rheumatoid arthritis.

Only one count was recorded for this clone. V gene TRBV20-1 combines with J gene TRBJ1-2, with TRBD1 matching 8 bases. From germline, CDR1 is DFQATT and CDR2 SNEGSKA (reference sequence). The CDR3 spans 11 residues. V lost 4 bases and J lost 12; bases outside the gene matches: 7. The CDR3 reads CSATPTGANTF. CDR3 nucleotides: TGCAGTGCTACACCGACAGGGGCCAACACCTTC.

The CDR3 is CASSGGQGDPYEQYF. In nucleotides, the CDR3 is TGTGCCAGCAGCGGAGGACAGGGGGACCCCTACGAGCAGTACTTC. This chain links TRBV9 with TRBJ2-7; TRBD1 matches 10 bases. V shed 3 bases, J shed 2 bases, and the junction held 5 bases outside the gene matches. This CDR3 region has 15 residues. Germline V lookup: CDR1 SGDLS, CDR2 YYNGEE.

The genes are TRBV5-5 and TRBJ2-7; TRBD1 is a possible D gene (6 bases). Germline values: CDR1 SGHKS, CDR2 YYEKEE (reference sequence). CDR3 length: 15 residues. V lost 3 bases and J 4 bases, leaving 17 bases between the germline ends. CDR3 residues: CASSSAGAYTYEQYF. In nucleotides, the CDR3 is TGTGCCAGCAGCTCTGCAGGGGCATATACTTACGAGCAGTACTTC. The full variable domain, completed using reference TRBV5-5 and TRBJ2-7, is DAGVTQSPTHLIKTRGQQVTLRCSPISGHKSVSWYQQVLGQGPQFIFQYYEKEERGRGNFPDRFSARQFPNYSSELNVNALLLGDSALYLCASSSAGAYTYEQYFGPGTRLTVT.

This chain links TRBV6-1 with TRBJ2-1; tentatively, D is TRBD2 (6 bases). Germline lookup yields CDR1 MNHNS and CDR2 SASEGT. V was pared by 1 base and J by 0 bases, with 13 bases between. The CDR3 is 17 amino acids. This CDR3 reads CASSEDGGASSYNEQFF. DNA for the CDR3: TGTGCCAGCAGTGAAGATGGCGGGGCTAGCTCCTACAATGAGCAGTTCTTC.

CDR3 nucleotides: TGTGCCAGCAGTTCCGGACTAGTCGAGCAGTACTTC. Protein: CASSSGLVEQYF. The genes are TRBV27 and TRBJ2-7; the match to TRBD2 covers 7 bases. Trimming removed 4 bases from V and 6 bases from J; junction bases left unmatched: 3. This CDR3 spans 12 amino acids. Germline values: CDR1 MNHEY, CDR2 SMNVEV (reference sequence).

V usage is TRBV7-9 and J usage is TRBJ1-1, with 7 nucleotides matching TRBD1. CDR1 is SEHNR, CDR2 FQNEAQ, per germline (reference sequence). The length of the CDR3 is 13 residues. Losses at the gene ends were 6 bases for V and 9 bases for J; bases not matched to a gene: 10. The CDR3 nucleotides read TGTGCCAGCAGACCCGGGACAGCAAGACAAGCTTTCTTT. Its protein product is CASRPGTARQAFF.

The rearrangement joins TRBV9 to TRBJ1-2; D might be TRBD1 (5 bases). CDR1 SGDLS and CDR2 YYNGEE come from the germline V gene. V was trimmed by 0 bases and J by 3 bases, leaving 9 bases between them. This CDR3 has 14 residues. CDR3 in DNA: TGTGCCAGCAGCGTAGGGCAGGGTGACTATGGCTACACCTTC. It translates to CASSVGQGDYGYTF. Drawing the rest from reference TRBV9 and TRBJ1-2, the complete variable domain is DSGVTQTPKHLITATGQRVTLRCSPRSGDLSVYWYQQSLDQGLQFLIQYYNGEERAKGNILERFSAQQFPDLHSELNLSSLELGDSALYFCASSVGQGDYGYTFGSGTRLTVV.

This clone was counted a few times. V is TRBV4-3 and J is TRBJ2-2, with TRBD1 identical over 8 bases. The CDR3 consists of 18 residues. CDR1 is LGHNA, CDR2 YSLEER, per germline. V was clipped by 1 base and J by 3 bases; unmatched bases: 10. The CDR3 here is CASSQVTGQGWYTGELFF. In DNA form, the CDR3 reads TGCGCCAGCAGCCAAGTCACCGGACAGGGCTGGTACACCGGGGAGCTGTTTTTT.

The rearrangement joins TRBV11-2 to TRBJ2-5; D is perhaps TRBD1 (5 bases). The CDR3 runs 16 residues. CDR1 is SGHAT and CDR2 is FQNNGV in the germline V gene. Trimming shortened V by 4 bases and J by 2 bases, and 17 bases separated the two germline ends. The CDR3 sequence: CASSSTGRLGQETQYF. The CDR3 DNA follows: TGTGCCAGCAGCTCTACAGGCCGATTGGGGCAAGAGACCCAGTACTTC.

This clone was observed once. This chain uses TRBV9 with TRBJ1-2; D unclear. V lost 0 bases and J 1 base, leaving 16 bases between the germline ends. Germline lookup yields CDR1 SGDLS and CDR2 YYNGEE. The CDR3 is 17 residues long. CDR3 coding DNA: TGTGCCAGCAGCGTAGGCAGATCCAGGAGAAATAACTATGGCTACACCTTC. Translation: CASSVGRSRRNNYGYTF.

The chain carries TRBV7-8 and TRBJ2-3; 13 positions agree with TRBD2. From germline, CDR1 is SGHVS and CDR2 FQNEAQ. V lost 1 base and J lost 7; bases outside the gene matches: 2. The CDR3 runs 15 residues. CDR3 sequence: CASSLGTSGSNTQYF. In nucleotides, the CDR3 is TGTGCCAGCAGCTTAGGGACTAGCGGGAGTAATACGCAGTATTTT.

The chain combines TRBV5-1 with TRBJ2-2; perhaps TRBD1 as D (5 bases). V lost 2 bases, J lost 0 bases, and 11 bases lay in between. Germline-derived CDR1 and CDR2 are SGHRS and YFSETQ. The CDR3 contains 16 residues. The CDR3 nucleotides are TGCGCCAGCAGCTTAAACAGGCATGCGAACACCGGGGAGCTGTTTTTT. Encoded protein: CASSLNRHANTGELFF.

The gene calls are TRBV2 and TRBJ2-1, with TRBD2 matching 12 bases. Per the germline V gene, CDR1 is SNHLY and CDR2 is FYNNEI. The V and J ends lost 5 bases and 4 bases, in that order; junction bases with no gene match: 3. The CDR3 is 15 amino acids. The CDR3 region is CASSTGTSGYNEQFF. In DNA form, the CDR3 reads TGTGCCAGCAGTACCGGGACTAGCGGGTACAATGAGCAGTTCTTC.

This chain uses TRBV9 with TRBJ1-1; 7 bases fit TRBD1. The CDR3 length is 14 residues. The germline gives CDR1 SGDLS, CDR2 YYNGEE. With 0 bases clipped from V and 4 bases from J, the junction kept 3 bases outside the gene matches. DNA for the CDR3: TGTGCCAGCAGCGTAGGGCAGGGGGGCACTGAAGCTTTCTTT. It codes for CASSVGQGGTEAFF.

J is TRBJ1-5 and V is TRBV4-1, with D perhaps TRBD1 (6 bases). CDR1 and CDR2 (germline): MGHRA, YSYEKL. V was shortened by 4 bases and J by 4 bases, with 20 bases between the two germline ends. The CDR3 has 17 residues. The CDR3 reads CASSPWGAVVPNQPQHF. CDR3 coding DNA: TGCGCCAGCAGCCCTTGGGGGGCCGTGGTTCCTAATCAGCCCCAGCATTTT.

V gene TRBV6-5 combines with J gene TRBJ2-2; D unclear. Germline V lookup: CDR1 MNHEY, CDR2 SVGAGI. The length of the CDR3 is 15 residues. With 8 bases removed from V and 4 bases from J, the gap between germline ends came to 17 bases. CDR3: CASRNFRTFTGELFF. In DNA, the CDR3 is TGTGCCAGCCGCAACTTCCGGACCTTCACCGGGGAGCTGTTTTTT.

V gene TRBV27 combines with J gene TRBJ2-3; D is unclear. CDR3 size: 14 residues. Germline CDR1 is MNHEY and CDR2 is SMNVEV (reference sequence). Trimming cost V 5 bases and J 1 base, with 10 bases left between them. The CDR3 region has the DNA TGTGCCAGCAGTCCCCTCCTAGGCACAGATACGCAGTATTTT. Amino acids: CASSPLLGTDTQYF.

V gene TRBV7-2 combines with J gene TRBJ2-3; D remains ambiguous. Germline V gene sequence: CDR1 SGHTA, CDR2 FQGNSA. The length of the CDR3 is 13 residues. The ends were cut back, 5 bases at V and 6 bases at J, with 12 bases in the middle. The CDR3 loop reads CASSSLPEDTQYF. The CDR3 DNA reads as TGTGCCAGCAGCAGTCTACCGGAGGATACGCAGTATTTT.

This rearrangement joins TRBV11-2 to TRBJ2-1; a weak D match, TRBD1 (5 bases). Germline values: CDR1 SGHAT, CDR2 FQNNGV. Trimming stripped 6 bases from V and 9 bases from J, with 21 bases between. The CDR3 totals 15 residues. The CDR3 loop reads CASRPLDMAVGEQFF. The CDR3 DNA reads TGTGCCAGCAGACCTCTGGACATGGCCGTGGGTGAGCAGTTCTTC.

The chain carries TRBV7-2 and TRBJ1-1; D ambiguous. Trimming took 4 bases from V and 9 from J, leaving 15 bases between them. The germline CDR1 and CDR2 sequences are SGHTA and FQGNSA. The CDR3 contains 13 residues. The CDR3 DNA reads TGTGCCAGCAGCTCCCCCATCTCCGGGAAAGCTTTCTTT. It translates to CASSSPISGKAFF.

This chain connects TRBV5-6 to TRBJ1-5; D call uncertain. Trimming cost V 2 bases and J 4 bases, with 16 bases left between them. CDR1 is SGHDT and CDR2 is YYEEEE in the germline V gene. This CDR3 contains 16 residues. CDR3 region: CASSFWALGLNQPQHF. CDR3 nucleotide sequence: TGTGCCAGCAGCTTCTGGGCACTGGGTCTTAATCAGCCCCAGCATTTT. The full variable domain, completed using reference TRBV5-6 and TRBJ1-5, is DAGVTQSPTHLIKTRGQQVTLRCSPKSGHDTVSWYQQALGQGPQFIFQYYEEEERQRGNFPDRFSGHQFPNYSSELNVNALLLGDSALYLCASSFWALGLNQPQHFGDGTRLSIL.